Each of the 11 T cell receptor beta chains below was sequenced from the same sample in a study of early T cells in non-severe SARS-CoV-2 infection. One entry per CDR3 protein results from TCRdb running MiXCR on the 5' RACE reads. The sample carries some 28,000 distinct CDR3 sequences, about 10% recorded once. The sequenced sample consisted of whole blood. Receptors were obtained from an adult who was a healthcare worker with PCR-confirmed SARS-CoV-2 infection or an uninfected control (not recorded which).

Many counts were recorded for this clonotype. V gene TRBV7-9 combines with J gene TRBJ2-3; 10 nucleotides align to TRBD1. Trimming removed 3 bases from V and 4 bases from J; junction bases left unmatched: 4. The CDR3 is 15 residues long. CDR1 SEHNR and CDR2 FQNEAQ come from the germline V gene (reference sequence). The CDR3 nucleotides read TGTGCCAGCAGCTTCGGACAGGGGGATGCAGATACGCAGTATTTT. It specifies CASSFGQGDADTQYF.

This sequence joins TRBV29-1 and TRBJ1-1, with D unresolved. Germline V CDR1 and CDR2: SQVTM, ANQGSEA. This CDR3 spans 12 amino acids. Trimming pared 7 bases from V and 1 base from J, leaving 10 bases between. For the CDR3, the DNA is TGCAGCGGCCGGCGTACGAACACTGAAGCTTTCTTT. This codes for CSGRRTNTEAFF.

The V call is TRBV7-3, the J call TRBJ1-2; D perhaps matches TRBD1 (6 bases). CDR3 length: 16 amino acids. Germline V CDR1 and CDR2: SGHTA, FQGTGA. V lost 5 bases, J lost 0 bases, and 16 bases lay in between. CDR3 DNA sequence: TGTGCCAGCAGCCCCACAGGGTCCACCGCTAACTATGGCTACACCTTC. Translating it yields CASSPTGSTANYGYTF.

This clonotype showed up many times. CDR3 residues: CAISEIVSGGELFF. The CDR3 DNA reads TGTGCCATCAGTGAGATCGTTTCGGGCGGGGAGCTGTTTTTT. The chain joins TRBV10-3 to TRBJ2-2; unclear D gene. The CDR3 consists of 14 residues. In germline, CDR1 is ENHRY, CDR2 SYGVKD. Trimming stripped 2 bases from V and 7 bases from J, with 11 bases between.

The V and J genes are TRBV6-2 or TRBV6-3 and TRBJ2-2; D gene unclear. The germline V gene has CDR1 MNHEY and CDR2 SVGEGT. This CDR3 comprises 10 residues. Trimming stripped 8 bases from V and 6 bases from J, with 4 bases between. The CDR3 is CASQAGELFF. CDR3 nucleotides: TGTGCCAGCCAAGCCGGGGAGCTGTTTTTT.

This clonotype was counted many times. The chain employs TRBV7-3 and TRBJ2-2, with D possibly matching TRBD1 (6 bases). The V gene lost 5 bases and the J gene lost 5 bases, with 9 bases spanning the gap. Per germline, CDR1 SGHTA and CDR2 FQGTGA. The CDR3 extends over 13 amino acids. The CDR3 loop reads CASSPTGTGELFF. The CDR3 DNA reads as TGTGCCAGCAGCCCAACAGGGACCGGGGAGCTGTTTTTT.

This clonotype is a singleton in its sample. The chain has TRBV29-1 and TRBJ2-2; unclear D gene. The germline V gene encodes CDR1 SQVTM and CDR2 ANQGSEA. The CDR3 runs 12 residues. The CDR3 region is CSGEHQTGELFF. CDR3 DNA: TGCTCCGGTGAGCACCAAACCGGGGAGCTGTTTTTT.

This clonotype appeared many times. The rearrangement links TRBV27 to TRBJ1-4, with D maybe TRBD1 (5 bases). The V end lost 3 bases, the J end lost 4 bases, and 18 bases lay between the germline ends. Germline V lookup: CDR1 MNHEY, CDR2 SMNVEV (reference sequence). The CDR3 sequence is 17 residues long. The CDR3 nucleotides are TGTGCCAGCAGTTTGTCTTTCGGGGCACTTGGTAATGAAAAACTGTTTTTT. Amino acids: CASSLSFGALGNEKLFF.

The V call is TRBV9, the J call TRBJ2-2, with D tentatively TRBD1 (5 bases). V lost 4 bases and J 2 bases, leaving 9 bases between the germline ends. Germline V CDR1 and CDR2: SGDLS, YYNGEE. The CDR3 consists of 14 residues. The CDR3 DNA is TGTGCCAGCAGCCCGCAGGGAAACACCGGGGAGCTGTTTTTT. Its protein product is CASSPQGNTGELFF. Full variable domain (rest looked up from reference TRBV9 and TRBJ2-2): DSGVTQTPKHLITATGQRVTLRCSPRSGDLSVYWYQQSLDQGLQFLIQYYNGEERAKGNILERFSAQQFPDLHSELNLSSLELGDSALYFCASSPQGNTGELFFGEGSRLTVL.

This clonotype was recorded only once. This sequence joins TRBV12-3 or TRBV12-4 and TRBJ1-5; 7 bases are a match to TRBD1. V lost 5 bases and J lost 6; bases outside the gene matches: 7. This CDR3 region has 14 residues. The CDR3 region has the DNA TGTGCCAGCAGTGAGGGACAGCCTGGTCAGCCCCAGCATTTT. Encoded protein: CASSEGQPGQPQHF.

This clonotype was seen many times. This sequence joins TRBV13 and TRBJ2-3, with unresolved D. This CDR3 has 15 amino acids. CDR1 is PRHDT and CDR2 is FYEKMQ in the germline V gene (reference sequence). The V end lost 5 bases, the J end lost 2 bases, and 14 bases lay between the germline ends. The CDR3 DNA reads TGTGCCAGCAGCGCCAGACACTTATCCACAGATACGCAGTATTTT. Amino acid sequence: CASSARHLSTDTQYF.